The source of this TCR beta chain is a study of regulatory dendritic cells for organ transplantation. The method was immunoSEQ multiplex PCR; TCRdb's version includes in-frame clones alone and lacks a portion of them. This table holds approximately 19,000 clones, 74% found once. Study-level findings and limits: Regulatory dendritic cells appeared to expand memory CD8+ clones less than mature ones. Memory CD8+ T cells were the most oligoclonal; naive cells were highly diverse.

A note on this clone: Its matching antigen is unknown.

This CDR3 comprises 11 residues. Looked up from germline, CDR1 is SQVTM and CDR2 is ANQGSEA. V lost 7 bases and J lost 7, with 13 bases in between. The rearrangement joins TRBV29-1 to TRBJ1-1; tentative D call: TRBD1 (6 bases). The clonotype originates from a human donor in good health. Sequenced input: memory CD4+ T cells from blood. As to subset: CD45RO+ memory T cells. The chain's CDR3 is CSAGQLLEAFF. In DNA, the CDR3 is TGCAGCGCAGGACAGTTACTTGAAGCTTTCTTT.